A single sample is the source of the 5 T cell receptor beta chains below, sequenced in a study of liver allograft versus peripheral blood T cells. About the study: Blood and transplanted-liver T cell receptor repertoires from recipients were compared.

TCRdb analysed the reads with MiXCR anew, one entry per CDR3 protein. Here the sample spans 6,500 to 9,000 distinct CDR3 sequences, around 19% being singletons. The receptors shown here come from a human patient who had a liver transplant. The graft donor may account for some of the T cells.

V usage is TRBV2 and J usage is TRBJ1-2; 9 positions match TRBD1. From germline, CDR1 is SNHLY and CDR2 FYNNEI. Trimming cost V 10 bases and J 7 bases; bases outside gene matches: 7. This CDR3 is 12 amino acids long. The DNA for the CDR3 is TGTGCCATCCCGGGACAGGGTCGTGGCTACACCTTC. Translating it yields CAIPGQGRGYTF.

A word on this clonotype: Mismatch with germline at one junction end may stem from a read error. The gene calls are TRBV6-2 or TRBV6-3 and TRBJ2-7, with a possible D match to TRBD2 (6 bases). In germline, CDR1 is MNHEY, CDR2 SVGEGT. CDR3 length equals 13 residues. CDR3 sequence (DNA): TGTGCCAGCAGTTACTCCCCGACTAGAGGTTTACACTTC. Protein: CASSYSPTRGLHF.

The sample holds a few counts of this clonotype. The genes are TRBV19 and TRBJ1-5; no clear D gene. This CDR3 region has 13 residues. Per the germline V gene, CDR1 is LNHDA and CDR2 is SQIVND (reference sequence). The V end lost 7 bases, the J end lost 1 base, and 8 bases lay between the germline ends. The CDR3 loop reads CASTVASNQPQHF. CDR3 coding DNA: TGTGCCAGTACCGTCGCCAGCAATCAGCCCCAGCATTTT.

In this sample, this clonotype turned up many times. The chain employs TRBV27 and TRBJ1-6; D not resolved. Germline CDR1 is MNHEY and CDR2 is SMNVEV (reference sequence). The length of the CDR3 is 14 residues. Trimming took 1 base from V and 7 from J, leaving 8 bases between them. The CDR3 reads CASSLLQSNSPLHF. Here the CDR3 DNA reads TGTGCCAGCAGTTTATTGCAGTCCAATTCACCCCTCCACTTT.

This clonotype was detected ten times or more. The J gene is TRBJ1-1, the V gene TRBV27, with unresolved D. Between the trimmed V and J ends, which lost 6 bases and 4 bases, there was a span of 15 bases. Germline CDR1 and CDR2: MNHEY and SMNVEV (reference sequence). This CDR3 region has 14 residues. CDR3 region: CASSLQGMGTEAFF. The CDR3 DNA follows: TGTGCCAGCAGCCTCCAAGGTATGGGCACTGAAGCTTTCTTT.